This T cell receptor beta chain was recorded in a study of T cells in Graves' hyperthyroidism and ophthalmopathy. Overall study findings and caveats: The blood repertoire included most of the expanded thyroid clonotypes above 0.001.

This clonotype was observed many times. Antigen specificity is unknown. Researchers barred patients who had uncontrolled infection, other autoimmune disease, pregnancy or lactation. Clinical symptoms, serum thyroxine and TRAb, thyroid ultrasound and orbital computed tomography together formed the diagnostic basis. Germline CDR1 MDHEN, CDR2 SYDVKM. V dropped 7 bases and J dropped 5 bases, with 14 bases sitting between them. CDR3 length: 13 residues. TCR beta CDR3 sequences were amplified from RNA transcripts. A set of HTBI primers served as the primers for a first-round RT-PCR of the TCR CDR3. TCRdb independently ran MiXCR on the multiplex PCR reads; one entry per CDR3 protein. Found here are around 600,000 distinct CDR3 sequences, about 14% of them singletons; the top ten hold roughly an eighth.

This chain links TRBV28 with TRBJ1-2; D is possibly TRBD1 (5 bases). Specimen: blood. The receptor was derived from a woman in her fifties or sixties with Graves' ophthalmopathy. The CDR3 region is CASTGGGEYGYTF. The CDR3 nucleotides read TGTGCCAGCACTGGCGGAGGGGAGTATGGCTACACCTTC.